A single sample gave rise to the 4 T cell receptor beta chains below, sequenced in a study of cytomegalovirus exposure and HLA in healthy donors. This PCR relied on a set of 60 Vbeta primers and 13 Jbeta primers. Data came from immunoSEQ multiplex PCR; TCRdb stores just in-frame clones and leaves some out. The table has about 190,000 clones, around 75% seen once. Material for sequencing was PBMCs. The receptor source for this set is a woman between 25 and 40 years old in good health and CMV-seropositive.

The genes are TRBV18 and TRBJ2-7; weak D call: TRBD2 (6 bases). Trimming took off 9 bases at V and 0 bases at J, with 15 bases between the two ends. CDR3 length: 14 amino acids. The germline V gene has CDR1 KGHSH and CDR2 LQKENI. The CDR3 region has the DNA TGTGCCAGTCGCGGCGGGGTTGGCTCCTACGAGCAGTACTTC. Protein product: CASRGGVGSYEQYF.

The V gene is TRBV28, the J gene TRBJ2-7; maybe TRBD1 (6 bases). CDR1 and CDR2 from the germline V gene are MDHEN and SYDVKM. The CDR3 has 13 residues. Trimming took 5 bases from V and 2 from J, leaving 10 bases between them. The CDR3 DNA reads TGTGCCAGCAGTACCGGGACAACCTACGAGCAGTACTTC. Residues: CASSTGTTYEQYF.

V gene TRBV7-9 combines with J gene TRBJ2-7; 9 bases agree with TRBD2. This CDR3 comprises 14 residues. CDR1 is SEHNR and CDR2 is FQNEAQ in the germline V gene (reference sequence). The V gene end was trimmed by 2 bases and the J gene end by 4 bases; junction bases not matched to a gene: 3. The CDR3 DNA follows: TGTGCCAGCAGCTTAACAAGCGGGAGGTACGAGCAGTACTTC. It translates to CASSLTSGRYEQYF.

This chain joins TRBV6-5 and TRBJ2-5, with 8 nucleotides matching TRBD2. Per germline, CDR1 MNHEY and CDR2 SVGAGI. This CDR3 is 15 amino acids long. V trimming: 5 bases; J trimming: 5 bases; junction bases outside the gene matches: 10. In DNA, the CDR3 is TGTGCCAGCAGTGGGAAGGCGGGAGGAAGGGAGACCCAGTACTTC. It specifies CASSGKAGGRETQYF.